The clone carrying this T cell receptor (beta chain) was seen more than once but under ten times. Germline CDR1 reads MNHNS; CDR2 reads SASEGT. Trimming shortened V by 7 bases and J by 6 bases, and 9 bases separated the two germline ends. CDR3 length: 11 amino acids. TCR beta CDR3 sequences were amplified from RNA transcripts. The primer set for the first-round RT-PCR of the TCR CDR3 was HTBI. TCRdb redid the calling of the multiplex PCR reads with MiXCR, one entry per CDR3 protein. The sample records hundreds of thousands of distinct CDR3 sequences, approximately 14% being singletons. This entry belongs to a study of T cells in Graves' hyperthyroidism and ophthalmopathy. In the study overall: Once the initial diagnosis was made, peripheral blood was obtained before any treatment.

Ophthalmopathy in the patients scored at least 3 on Clinical Activity Score and at least 4 on NOSPECS grade, lasting under 3 months. Patients were excluded because of uncontrolled infection, other autoimmune disease, pregnancy or lactation. Sequencing was performed on blood. The chain is built from TRBV6-1 and TRBJ1-2; tentative D call: TRBD1 (5 bases). This receptor was obtained from a man between 18 and 35 years old with Graves' ophthalmopathy. CDR3 residues: CASTGSHGYTF. In DNA form, the CDR3 reads TGTGCCAGCACAGGGTCCCATGGCTACACCTTC.